This entry concerns a single T cell receptor (beta chain). Its recognized antigen is unknown. No per-base quality is available; no much larger clone lies one base away. This sample is drawn from a study of human T cells and chemical hapten exposure (dated by TCRdb to the early 2020s). At the level of the whole study: For sensitization, 2% DPC in acetone was applied to a 2 cm by 2 cm area of upper inner arm skin. Throughout the approximately 26-week study period, patients were also given weekly therapeutic DPC doses on the scalp. Patch testing on the upper back used Finn chambers containing 0.01% DPC, with scoring done after 6 days according to International Contact Dermatitis Research Group standards. Most of the patients in the cohort were female, and the cohort covered alopecia areata with under or over 50% scalp involvement, alopecia totalis and alopecia universalis. Libraries were pooled for sequencing, and per-sample TCR yields varied mainly because of small differences in library volumes within the pool. This study followed changes in the peripheral blood TCR repertoire in vivo during primary and secondary sensitization of alopecia patients to the hapten diphenylcyclopropenone (DPC). Blood was sampled from patients pre-sensitization (week 0) and at 2, 6 and about 24 weeks after DPC sensitization. For TCR sequencing, blood came from some 31 alopecia patients at anywhere from one to four time points (pre-sensitization, 2, 6 and 24 weeks).

Library construction relied on RACE. Sequencing instrument: NextSeq 500. During library preparation, unique molecular identifiers were attached to individual cDNA molecules so that TCRs could be counted in a quantitative, reproducible way. For every blood RNA sample, sequencing covered both the TCR alpha and TCR beta chains. As for how the authors treated the data: Samples had a median of around 92,000 TCRs, with a range from about 23,224 to 700,000. V, J and CDR3 annotation of the TCR reads was carried out using the Decombinator software suite. For the PS versus PT1 abundance plots, all samples were subsampled to the same number of TCRs (28,000). TCRs were defined as expanded if absent before sensitization and observed at least eight times at the 2-week time point. TCRdb took the public reads, trimmed them with fastp at Q25, ran MiXCR for clone calling and kept in-frame beta chains. Under each unique CDR3 protein, matching rows form one entry showing the most common genes and DNA. TCRdb's processing, not the authors' own work, is the source of the V and J calls. Counted in this sample were approximately 100,000 distinct CDR3 sequences; about 10% of them appeared once. The ten largest clones add up to roughly 3.5% of the sample.

The study at large found these results: After repeated subsampling, the strength of the expansion versus patch-test correlation and the threshold at which it became significant changed. The number of TCRs above 1 in 1000 frequency did not change with DPC sensitization; there was no evidence of global repertoire structure alterations. Because all patients had alopecia, a presumed autoimmune disease, the immune response of the patients might differ from that of healthy individuals. Expanded TCRs formed significantly more large CDR3 similarity clusters than pre-sensitization or healthy control sets, consistent with antigen-driven responses. Patch test score correlated positively with the number of PT1 expanded TCRs, reaching significance at thresholds 8, 16 and 32 but not at 4.

Taken with the paper, the label for time point translates to: patch test 1, 2 weeks after DPC sensitization. The treatment or condition label for this specimen denotes: therapeutic diphenylcyclopropenone sensitization with weekly scalp DPC. Blood at each patch-test visit was drawn before the patch test was applied. Patients were considered eligible if aged 18 to 70, diagnosed with alopecia and deemed suitable for DPC therapy, and patients were excluded if pregnant. Unfractionated whole blood was collected in Tempus Blood RNA tubes, and total RNA was extracted from that blood. The junction shows trimming of 0 bases on V and 5 bases on J, plus 11 bases between the germline ends. In the germline V gene (reference sequence), CDR1 corresponds to MNHNY and CDR2 to SVGAGI. From the cysteine through the phenylalanine, the CDR3 covers 16 amino acids. Left in the record is the CDR3 DNA by itself, 48 bases read in frame from the first base.

The receptor comes from a woman aged 40-49 years with alopecia areata. Some clones in this sample may be carry-over from other donors' samples. The chain links TRBV6-6 with TRBJ1-6, and perhaps TRBD1 as D gene, on 6 matching bases. Specimen: whole blood, collected in connection with sensitization to the hapten diphenylcyclopropenone (DPC). CDR3 reads: CASSYSRTENNSPLHF. The DNA sequence follows: TGTGCCAGCAGTTACTCGCGGACAGAAAATAATTCACCCCTCCACTTT.